This passage covers 25 T cell receptor beta chains from one sample sequenced in a study of blood T cell repertoires in COVID-19. TCRdb's copy holds only in-frame clones and misses some; the assay was immunoSEQ multiplex PCR. The repertoire holds under 50,000 clones, with approximately 93% as singletons. The material sequenced was peripheral blood. The receptors were gathered from a man aged 55 to 70 with COVID-19, enrolled during active disease.

The chain is built from TRBV3-1 (or the pseudogene TRBV3-2) and TRBJ1-2, with D possibly being TRBD1 (6 bases). CDR1 is LGHDT and CDR2 is YNNKEL in the germline V gene (reference sequence). Trimming cost V 4 bases and J 7 bases, with 10 bases left between them. This CDR3 region has 12 residues. This CDR3 reads CASSPDSSGYTF. Here the CDR3 DNA reads TGTGCCAGCAGCCCGGACAGCAGTGGCTACACCTTC.

The CDR3 sequence: CASSLPRNEQFF. CDR3 DNA: TGTGCCAGCAGCTTACCTCGCAATGAGCAGTTCTTC. The V and J genes are TRBV11-2 and TRBJ2-1; D gene unclear. From germline, CDR1 is SGHAT and CDR2 FQNNGV. V shed 2 bases and J shed 6 bases, with 5 bases lying between them. CDR3 size: 12 residues.

Concerning this clone itself: Other DNA sequences within the sample encode an identical CDR3. V and J are TRBV7-2 and TRBJ2-7; 9 bases agree with TRBD1. Germline-derived CDR1 and CDR2 are SGHTA and FQGNSA. The V and J ends lost 5 bases and 0 bases, in that order; junction bases with no gene match: 8. This CDR3 is 16 amino acids long. CDR3 in amino acids: CASSPQGQGISYEQYF. In DNA, the CDR3 is TGTGCCAGCAGCCCCCAGGGACAGGGAATCTCCTACGAGCAGTACTTC.

J is TRBJ1-5 and V is TRBV19; 10 bases fit TRBD1. CDR3 length: 16 amino acids. The trim removed 6 bases at V and 4 bases at J, leaving 9 bases unmatched. Germline V lookup: CDR1 LNHDA, CDR2 SQIVND (reference sequence). CDR3 region: CASRSQGQGPNQPQHF. The CDR3 DNA reads as TGTGCCAGTAGGTCTCAGGGACAGGGGCCGAATCAGCCCCAGCATTTT.

This chain uses TRBV2 with TRBJ2-5, with TRBD1 identical over 7 bases. The CDR3 contains 14 residues. With 5 bases clipped from V and 5 bases from J, the junction kept 8 bases outside the gene matches. In germline, CDR1 is SNHLY, CDR2 FYNNEI. CDR3: CASSRQGSRETQYF. DNA for the CDR3: TGTGCCAGCAGTCGACAGGGATCTAGGGAGACCCAGTACTTC.

The gene calls are TRBV7-3 and TRBJ2-1; D gene uncertain. This CDR3 spans 13 amino acids. CDR1 and CDR2 from the germline V gene are SGHTA and FQGTGA. The V gene lost 3 bases and the J gene lost 5 bases, with 8 bases spanning the gap. CDR3 in amino acids: CASSLGLNNEQFF. The CDR3, as DNA: TGTGCCAGCAGCTTGGGCCTTAACAATGAGCAGTTCTTC.

The chain couples TRBV28 to TRBJ1-6; 7 positions match TRBD1. Germline V gene data show CDR1 as MDHEN and CDR2 as SYDVKM. J was trimmed by 2 bases and V by 3 bases; bases with no gene match: 7. This CDR3 is 17 amino acids long. CDR3 in DNA: TGTGCCAGCAGTTTTCAGGGGGGTACGGCCTATAATTCACCCCTCCACTTT. Amino acids: CASSFQGGTAYNSPLHF. Combining the CDR3 with reference TRBV28 and TRBJ1-6 gives the whole variable domain DVKVTQSSRYLVKRTGEKVFLECVQDMDHENMFWYRQDPGLGLRLIYFSYDVKMKEKGDIPEGYSVSREKKERFSLILESASTNQTSMYLCASSFQGGTAYNSPLHFGNGTRLTVT.

The J gene is TRBJ2-7, the V gene TRBV15; 7 bases align to TRBD2. Germline V gene data show CDR1 as LNHNV and CDR2 as YYDKDF (reference sequence). The CDR3 is 16 amino acids. After removal of 2 bases from V and 0 bases from J, the junction contained 7 bases not matched to a gene. The CDR3 DNA reads TGTGCCACCAGCAGAATTGCGGGGAGGGCCTCCTACGAGCAGTACTTC. This gives the protein CATSRIAGRASYEQYF.

J is TRBJ2-7 and V is TRBV7-9, with D possibly matching TRBD1 (5 bases). The V end lost 8 bases, the J end lost 6 bases, and 17 bases lay between the germline ends. Looked up from germline, CDR1 is SEHNR and CDR2 is FQNEAQ (reference sequence). The CDR3 runs to 13 residues. The CDR3 sequence: CASPRARDCEQYF. The CDR3, as DNA: TGTGCCAGCCCCCGAGCCAGGGATTGCGAGCAGTACTTC.

This chain joins TRBV7-2 and TRBJ2-1; perhaps TRBD1 as D (6 bases). Looked up from germline, CDR1 is SGHTA and CDR2 is FQGNSA. The CDR3 covers 12 residues. Trimming left V 1 base short and J 15 bases short, with 13 bases between. The CDR3 coding sequence is TGTGCCAGCAGCTTAGAAGGGGGTGACCGGTTCTTC. Translating it yields CASSLEGGDRFF.

The CDR3 here is CASSQGGRTEAFF. The CDR3 region has the DNA TGTGCCAGCAGCCAGGGGGGTCGGACTGAAGCTTTCTTT. J is TRBJ1-1 and V is TRBV3-1 (or the pseudogene TRBV3-2); D is possibly TRBD1 (5 bases). Germline values: CDR1 LGHDT, CDR2 YNNKEL (reference sequence). V was trimmed by 3 bases and J by 5 bases, leaving 10 bases between them. The CDR3 contains 13 residues.

This clone is termed large. The chain combines TRBV5-4 with TRBJ1-2, with D perhaps matching TRBD1 (6 bases). With 0 bases removed from V and 2 bases from J, the gap between germline ends came to 14 bases. Germline V gene sequence: CDR1 SGHNT, CDR2 YYREEE (reference sequence). CDR3 length equals 16 residues. DNA for the CDR3: TGTGCCAGCAGCTTGGACGGGGTGACAGGAAACTATGGCTACACCTTC. Its translation: CASSLDGVTGNYGYTF. The whole variable domain, filled in from reference TRBV5-4 and TRBJ1-2, reads ETGVTQSPTHLIKTRGQQVTLRCSSQSGHNTVSWYQQALGQGPQFIFQYYREEENGRGNFPPRFSGLQFPNYSSELNVNALELDDSALYLCASSLDGVTGNYGYTFGSGTRLTVV.

This chain joins TRBV18 and TRBJ2-7; a possible D gene is TRBD1 (6 bases). CDR3 length: 16 residues. V shed 2 bases and J shed 6 bases, with 20 bases lying between them. The germline gives CDR1 KGHSH, CDR2 LQKENI. CDR3 residues: CASSPVQGPGPSEQYF. The DNA of the CDR3 is TGTGCCAGCTCACCAGTACAGGGACCAGGGCCGAGCGAGCAGTACTTC.

V usage is TRBV30 and J usage is TRBJ2-7, with 9 bases that match TRBD1. This CDR3 comprises 12 residues. Germline loops: CDR1 GTSNPN, CDR2 SVGIG (reference sequence). V dropped 8 bases and J dropped 2; count of bases not matched to a gene: 4. Here the CDR3 reads CAGDRATYEQYF. The CDR3 nucleotides are TGTGCCGGGGACAGGGCTACCTACGAGCAGTACTTC. Together with reference TRBV30 and TRBJ2-7, the CDR3 gives the full variable domain: SQTIHQWPATLVQPVGSPLSLECTVEGTSNPNLYWYRQAAGRGLQLLFYSVGIGQISSEVPQNLSASRPQDRQFILSSKKLLLSDSGFYLCAGDRATYEQYFGPGTRLTVT.

The rearrangement links TRBV19 to TRBJ2-1; D is possibly TRBD2 (5 bases). Germline assignment: CDR1 LNHDA and CDR2 SQIVND (reference sequence). The CDR3 has 16 residues. V lost 5 bases and J 5 bases, leaving 19 bases between the germline ends. The CDR3 protein is CASSPSTGRMDNEQFF. The CDR3 DNA follows: TGTGCCAGTAGTCCTTCCACGGGAAGGATGGACAATGAGCAGTTCTTC.

The V and J genes are TRBV28 and TRBJ1-1; D gene unclear. Trimming stripped 4 bases from V and 4 bases from J, with 7 bases between. CDR1 is MDHEN, CDR2 SYDVKM, per germline. CDR3 length equals 12 residues. CDR3 coding DNA: TGTGCCAGCAGTTCTTTGGCCACTGAAGCTTTCTTT. Residues: CASSSLATEAFF.

The chain is built from TRBV6-6 and TRBJ1-4; 7 nucleotides align to TRBD1. CDR1 and CDR2 from the germline V gene are MNHNY and SVGAGI (reference sequence). V shed 5 bases, J shed 7 bases, and the junction held 10 bases outside the gene matches. This CDR3 contains 15 residues. CDR3 in amino acids: CASSGTVSGSEKLFF. CDR3 coding DNA: TGTGCCAGCAGTGGGACAGTGTCCGGGAGTGAAAAACTGTTTTTT.

This clone appeared once. The chain is built from TRBV6-1 and TRBJ2-7; 9 nucleotides line up with TRBD1. The CDR3 is 13 amino acids. V gave up 3 bases and J gave up 7 bases; unmatched junction bases: 4. Per the germline V gene, CDR1 is MNHNS and CDR2 is SASEGT. The CDR3 DNA follows: TGTGCCAGCAGTGAGCGACAGGGGGTTGAGCAGTACTTC. Amino acid sequence: CASSERQGVEQYF.

This clone was recorded a few times. The chain joins TRBV3-1 (or the pseudogene TRBV3-2) to TRBJ1-5; possibly TRBD1 for D (5 bases). CDR1 and CDR2 from the germline V gene are LGHDT and YNNKEL (reference sequence). This CDR3 contains 15 residues. Trimming shortened V by 4 bases and J by 0 bases, and 10 bases separated the two germline ends. The CDR3 region is CASSPGGISNQPQHF. CDR3 sequence (DNA): TGTGCCAGCAGCCCCGGGGGGATTAGCAATCAGCCCCAGCATTTT.

This clone was detected a few times. The sample carries other DNA sequences with the same CDR3. The V and J genes are TRBV5-1 and TRBJ2-7; TRBD1 aligns across 8 bases. Germline V gene data show CDR1 as SGHRS and CDR2 as YFSETQ. The CDR3 sequence is 15 residues long. V was clipped by 0 bases and J by 4 bases; unmatched bases: 6. The DNA of the CDR3 is TGCGCCAGCAGCTTGGGCCAGGGGGCACTGTACGAGCAGTACTTC. As protein: CASSLGQGALYEQYF.

CDR3 sequence reads: CASSRDRGRFGNQPQHF. In nucleotides, the CDR3 is TGTGCCAGCAGCCGCGACAGGGGGCGATTTGGCAATCAGCCCCAGCATTTT. The chain couples TRBV4-2 to TRBJ1-5, with 10 bases aligning to TRBD1. CDR3 length: 17 amino acids. V trimming: 4 bases; J trimming: 2 bases; junction bases outside the gene matches: 8. CDR1 and CDR2 from the germline V gene are LGHNA and YNFKEQ.

The V and J genes are TRBV5-1 and TRBJ2-7, with D possibly matching TRBD2 (5 bases). The CDR3 is 13 residues long. CDR1 and CDR2 from the germline V gene are SGHRS and YFSETQ. Trimming left V 4 bases short and J 0 bases short, with 8 bases between. The DNA of the CDR3 is TGCGCCAGCAGCCCGGGGAGCTCCTACGAGCAGTACTTC. Its translation is CASSPGSSYEQYF.

The chain carries TRBV6-2 or TRBV6-3 and TRBJ1-2, with 10 bases aligning to TRBD1. The CDR3 is 17 residues long. The germline V gene has CDR1 MNHEY and CDR2 SVGEGT. Trimming cost V 4 bases and J 3 bases; bases outside gene matches: 11. For the CDR3, the DNA is TGTGCCAGCAGTTCTCCCCGGGACAGGGGTGCGGACTATGGCTACACCTTC. As protein: CASSSPRDRGADYGYTF.

On this clone: Other DNA sequences within the sample encode an identical CDR3. The chain combines TRBV5-1 with TRBJ2-3; D is uncertain. V was clipped by 0 bases and J by 4 bases, with 9 bases between them. This CDR3 region has 14 residues. The germline V gene has CDR1 SGHRS and CDR2 YFSETQ. CDR3 nucleotide sequence: TGCGCCAGCAGCTTGGACAGTGGATCAGATACGCAGTATTTT. Residues: CASSLDSGSDTQYF.

This clone came up once. The chain has TRBV18 and TRBJ1-1; D is possibly TRBD1 (6 bases). V was pared by 0 bases and J by 4 bases, with 12 bases between. Per the germline V gene, CDR1 is KGHSH and CDR2 is LQKENI. The CDR3 runs to 15 residues. CDR3 in amino acids: CASSPPARGGTEAFF. Here the CDR3 DNA reads TGTGCCAGCTCACCACCGGCCAGGGGCGGCACTGAAGCTTTCTTT.